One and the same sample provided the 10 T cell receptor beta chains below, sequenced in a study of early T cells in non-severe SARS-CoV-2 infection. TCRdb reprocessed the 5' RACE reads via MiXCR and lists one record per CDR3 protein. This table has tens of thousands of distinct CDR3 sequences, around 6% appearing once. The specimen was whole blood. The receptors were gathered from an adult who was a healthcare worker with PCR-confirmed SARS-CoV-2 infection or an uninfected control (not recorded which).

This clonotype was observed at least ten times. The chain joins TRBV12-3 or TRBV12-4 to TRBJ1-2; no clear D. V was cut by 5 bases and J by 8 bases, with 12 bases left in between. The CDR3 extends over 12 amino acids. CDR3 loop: CASSRARDGYTF. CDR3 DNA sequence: TGTGCCAGCAGTCGGGCTCGAGACGGCTACACCTTC.

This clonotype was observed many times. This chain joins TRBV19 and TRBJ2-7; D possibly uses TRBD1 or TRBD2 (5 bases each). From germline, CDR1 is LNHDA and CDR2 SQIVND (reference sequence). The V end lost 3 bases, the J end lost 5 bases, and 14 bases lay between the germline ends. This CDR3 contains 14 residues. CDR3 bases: TGTGCCAGTAGTATTTGGGGGAGCCGCGACGAGCAGTACTTC. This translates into CASSIWGSRDEQYF.

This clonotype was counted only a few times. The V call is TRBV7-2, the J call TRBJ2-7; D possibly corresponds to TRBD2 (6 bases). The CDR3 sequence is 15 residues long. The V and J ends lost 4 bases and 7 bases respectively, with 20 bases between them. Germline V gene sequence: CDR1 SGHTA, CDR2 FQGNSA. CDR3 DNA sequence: TGTGCCAGCAGCTACGGGACCGGGACTCTCTCAGAGCAGTACTTC. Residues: CASSYGTGTLSEQYF.

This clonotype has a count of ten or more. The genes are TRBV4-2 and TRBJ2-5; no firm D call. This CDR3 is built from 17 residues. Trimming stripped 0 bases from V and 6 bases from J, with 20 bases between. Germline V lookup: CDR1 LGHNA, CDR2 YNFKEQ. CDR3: CASSQEGASPPTQTQYF. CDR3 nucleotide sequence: TGTGCCAGCAGCCAAGAAGGAGCAAGCCCCCCAACGCAGACCCAGTACTTC.

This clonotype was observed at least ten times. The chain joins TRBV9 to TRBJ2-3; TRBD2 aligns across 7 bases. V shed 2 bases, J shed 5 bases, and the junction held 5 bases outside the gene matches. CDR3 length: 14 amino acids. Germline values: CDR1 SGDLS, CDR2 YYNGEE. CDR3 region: CASSVGGTIDTQYF. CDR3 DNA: TGTGCCAGCAGCGTGGGCGGGACTATAGATACGCAGTATTTT.

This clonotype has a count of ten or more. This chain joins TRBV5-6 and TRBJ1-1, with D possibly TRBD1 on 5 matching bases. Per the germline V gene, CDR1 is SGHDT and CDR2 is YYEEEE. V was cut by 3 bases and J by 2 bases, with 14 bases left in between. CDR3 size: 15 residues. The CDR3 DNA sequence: TGTGCCAGCAGCTCTCAGGTGGGGACTAACACTGAAGCTTTCTTT. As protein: CASSSQVGTNTEAFF.

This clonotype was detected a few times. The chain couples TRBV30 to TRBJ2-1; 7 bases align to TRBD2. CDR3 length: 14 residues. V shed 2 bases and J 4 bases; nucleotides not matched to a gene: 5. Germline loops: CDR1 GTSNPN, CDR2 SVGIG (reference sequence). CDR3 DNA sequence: TGTGCCTGGAGTTTCCTAGCGGCTTACAATGAGCAGTTCTTC. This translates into CAWSFLAAYNEQFF.

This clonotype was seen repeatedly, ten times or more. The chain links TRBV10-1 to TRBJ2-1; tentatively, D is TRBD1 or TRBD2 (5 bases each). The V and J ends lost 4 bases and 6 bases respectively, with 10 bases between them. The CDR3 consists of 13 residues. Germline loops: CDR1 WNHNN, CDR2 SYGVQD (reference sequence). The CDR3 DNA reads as TGCGCCAGCAGTGGTCTGGGACGCAATGAGCAGTTCTTC. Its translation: CASSGLGRNEQFF.

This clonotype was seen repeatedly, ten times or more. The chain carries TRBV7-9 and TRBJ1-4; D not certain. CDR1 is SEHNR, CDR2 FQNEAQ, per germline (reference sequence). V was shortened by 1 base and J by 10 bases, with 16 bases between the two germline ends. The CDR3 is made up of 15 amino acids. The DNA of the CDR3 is TGTGCCAGCAGCTTAGAAGTGACACAAGAGACAAAACTGTTTTTT. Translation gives CASSLEVTQETKLFF.

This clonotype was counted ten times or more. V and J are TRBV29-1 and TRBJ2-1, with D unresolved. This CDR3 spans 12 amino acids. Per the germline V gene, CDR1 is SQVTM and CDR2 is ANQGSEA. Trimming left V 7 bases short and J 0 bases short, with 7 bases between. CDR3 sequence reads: CSAHSSYNEQFF. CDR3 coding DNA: TGCAGCGCCCACAGCTCCTACAATGAGCAGTTCTTC.